The 8 T cell receptor beta chains reported below all come from one sample, sequenced in a study of blood T cell repertoires in COVID-19. Profiling relied on immunoSEQ multiplex PCR, and the TCRdb table lists in-frame clones only, not all of them. The table includes about 210,000 clones, roughly 80% detected once. Sequencing input: peripheral blood. Every receptor here comes from a woman between 40 and 55 years old with active or convalescent COVID-19.

This chain joins TRBV12-5 and TRBJ2-5; TRBD1 matches 7 bases. Germline loops: CDR1 LGHNT, CDR2 FRNRAP. The ends lost 7 bases at V and 5 bases at J; junction bases unmatched: 7. This CDR3 is built from 13 residues. The CDR3 bases are TGTGCTAGTGAAAAACAGGGGAGTGAGACCCAGTACTTC. Translation gives CASEKQGSETQYF.

V is TRBV5-1 and J is TRBJ2-1, with D possibly TRBD1 on 5 matching bases. Germline V gene lookup returns CDR1 SGHRS and CDR2 YFSETQ. The CDR3 spans 14 residues. The V end was cut by 6 bases, the J end by 8 bases, with 18 bases between. The CDR3 sequence is CASIESQGSDEQFF. The CDR3 bases are TGCGCCAGCATCGAATCTCAGGGTTCGGATGAGCAGTTCTTC.

V usage is TRBV5-4 and J usage is TRBJ2-7; possible D gene TRBD1, 6 bases. Germline CDR1 is SGHNT and CDR2 is YYREEE (reference sequence). Trimming pared 1 base from V and 6 bases from J, leaving 11 bases between. The CDR3 is made up of 13 amino acids. The CDR3 reads CASSLLGAREQYF. The CDR3 coding sequence is TGTGCCAGCAGCTTGTTGGGGGCGCGCGAGCAGTACTTC.

The chain uses TRBV11-1 and TRBJ2-2; D is perhaps TRBD1 (6 bases). Germline V gene data show CDR1 as SGHAT and CDR2 as FQDESV (reference sequence). V gave up 6 bases and J gave up 1 base, with 15 bases separating them. The CDR3 consists of 16 residues. CDR3 amino acids: CASSFSRTVNTGELFF. The DNA for the CDR3 is TGTGCCAGCAGTTTCTCCCGGACAGTGAACACCGGGGAGCTGTTTTTT.

The V gene is TRBV9, the J gene TRBJ2-5; D may be TRBD1 (5 bases). The CDR3 is 16 residues long. The ends were cut back, 0 bases at V and 2 bases at J, with 14 bases in the middle. CDR1 is SGDLS, CDR2 YYNGEE, per germline. The chain's CDR3 is CASSVGASGLQETQYF. CDR3 sequence (DNA): TGTGCCAGCAGCGTAGGGGCATCAGGGTTGCAAGAGACCCAGTACTTC.

The rearrangement uses TRBV4-2 and TRBJ2-5; D call uncertain. V was pared by 0 bases and J by 5 bases, with 13 bases between. The CDR3 length is 15 residues. Germline V gene lookup returns CDR1 LGHNA and CDR2 YNFKEQ. The CDR3 sequence is CASSQDERSGETQYF. Written as DNA, the CDR3 is TGTGCCAGCAGCCAAGATGAGAGGTCCGGGGAGACCCAGTACTTC.

J is TRBJ1-1 and V is TRBV30; D not resolved. The CDR3 is made up of 12 amino acids. The germline gives CDR1 GTSNPN, CDR2 SVGIG (reference sequence). V was clipped by 4 bases and J by 8 bases, with 14 bases between them. The CDR3 nucleotides are TGTGCCTGGAAGAGCGGCGTACCCGAAGCTTTCTTT. Translation: CAWKSGVPEAFF.

This chain joins TRBV4-1 and TRBJ2-7; D is perhaps TRBD1 (8 bases). The V and J ends lost 1 base and 3 bases respectively, with 13 bases between them. CDR1 and CDR2 (germline): MGHRA, YSYEKL. The CDR3 is 15 amino acids. CDR3 DNA: TGCGCCAGCAGCCAAGTGACAGGGGAGGGCTACGAGCAGTACTTC. It is translated as CASSQVTGEGYEQYF.